This T cell receptor beta chain originates from a study of blood T cell repertoires in COVID-19. The overall study: Nucleic acid was either cDNA or gDNA, and it came from T cells, B-cell-depleted T cells, or PBMCs.

Study processing details: Reference gene primer amplification gave nucleated cell count estimates. TCRdb's table, derived via immunoSEQ multiplex PCR, lists solely in-frame clones and lacks some. That table is the source of V, J and clone size, and D and trimming were worked out from the DNA. The table lists some 130,000 clones, under 80% of them singletons. This clone was counted a few times. This CDR3 spans 15 amino acids. CDR1 is KGHSH and CDR2 is LQKENI in the germline V gene. Between the trimmed V and J ends, which lost 3 bases and 0 bases, there was a span of 10 bases. The chain couples TRBV18 to TRBJ2-3; D unclear. The TCR originated in a man older than 75 with acute or convalescent COVID-19. The sequencing sample was made of peripheral blood. The CDR3 region is CASSPFSASTDTQYF. The CDR3 DNA sequence: TGTGCCAGCTCACCGTTCAGTGCTAGCACAGATACGCAGTATTTT.